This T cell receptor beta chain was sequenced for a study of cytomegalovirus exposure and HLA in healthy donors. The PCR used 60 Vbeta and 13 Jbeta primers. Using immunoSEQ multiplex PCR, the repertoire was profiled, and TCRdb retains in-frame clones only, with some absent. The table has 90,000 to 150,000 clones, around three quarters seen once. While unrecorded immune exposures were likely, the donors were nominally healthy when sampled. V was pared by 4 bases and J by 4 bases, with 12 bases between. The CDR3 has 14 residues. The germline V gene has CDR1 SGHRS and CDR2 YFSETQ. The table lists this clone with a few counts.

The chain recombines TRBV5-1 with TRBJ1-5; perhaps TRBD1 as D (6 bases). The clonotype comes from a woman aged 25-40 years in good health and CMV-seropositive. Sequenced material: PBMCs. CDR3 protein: CASSPGTPNQPQHF. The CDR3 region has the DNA TGCGCCAGCAGCCCCGGGACACCTAATCAGCCCCAGCATTTT.